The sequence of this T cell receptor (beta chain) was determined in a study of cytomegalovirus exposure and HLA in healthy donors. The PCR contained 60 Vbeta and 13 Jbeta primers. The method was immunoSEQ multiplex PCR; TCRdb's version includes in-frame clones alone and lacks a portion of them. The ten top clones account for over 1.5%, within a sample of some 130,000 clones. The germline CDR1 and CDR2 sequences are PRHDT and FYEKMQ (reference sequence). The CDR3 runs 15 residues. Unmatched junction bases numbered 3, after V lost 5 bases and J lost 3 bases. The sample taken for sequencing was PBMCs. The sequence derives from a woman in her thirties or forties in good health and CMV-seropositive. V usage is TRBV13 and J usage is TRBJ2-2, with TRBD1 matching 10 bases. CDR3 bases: TGTGCCAGCAGCCGACAGGGGGCGGACACCGGGGAGCTGTTTTTT. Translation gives CASSRQGADTGELFF.